The subject of this entry is one T cell receptor beta chain. The antigen is unknown. The PCR had 60 Vbeta and 13 Jbeta primers. The table came from immunoSEQ multiplex PCR; TCRdb's copy has only in-frame clones and leaves some out. Of 200,000 to 250,000 clones listed, approximately 82% are singletons. The data originate from a study of cytomegalovirus exposure and HLA in healthy donors. General study points: Later work associated more than 15,000 TCR beta sequences with HLA alleles at 0.05 false discovery rate.

The V and J ends lost 5 bases and 0 bases respectively, with 16 bases between them. The CDR3 totals 15 residues. Germline V gene sequence: CDR1 GTSNPN, CDR2 SVGIG (reference sequence). The V call is TRBV30, the J call TRBJ1-1; D remains ambiguous. The receptor comes from a woman aged 55-69 years in good health and CMV-seropositive. Sequenced material: PBMCs. The CDR3 coding sequence is TGTGCCTGGGTATTATACCACAATTTGAACACTGAAGCTTTCTTT. This encodes CAWVLYHNLNTEAFF.